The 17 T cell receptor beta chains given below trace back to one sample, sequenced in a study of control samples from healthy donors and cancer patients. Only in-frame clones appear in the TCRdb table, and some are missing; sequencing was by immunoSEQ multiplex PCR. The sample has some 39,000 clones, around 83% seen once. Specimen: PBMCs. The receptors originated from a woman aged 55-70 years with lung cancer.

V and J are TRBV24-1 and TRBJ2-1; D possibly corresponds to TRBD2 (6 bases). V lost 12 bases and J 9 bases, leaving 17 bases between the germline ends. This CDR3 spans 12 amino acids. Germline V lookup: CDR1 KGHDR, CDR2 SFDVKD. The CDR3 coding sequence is TGTGCCTCTGGGCTGGGGGGAGGTGAGCAGTTCTTC. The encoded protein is CASGLGGGEQFF.

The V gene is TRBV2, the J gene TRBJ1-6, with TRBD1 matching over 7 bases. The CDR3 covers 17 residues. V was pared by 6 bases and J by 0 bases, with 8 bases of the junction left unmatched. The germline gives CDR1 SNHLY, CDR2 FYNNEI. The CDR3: CASRPRGQSSYNSPLHF. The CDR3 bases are TGTGCCAGCAGGCCTAGGGGACAGAGCTCCTATAATTCACCCCTCCACTTT.

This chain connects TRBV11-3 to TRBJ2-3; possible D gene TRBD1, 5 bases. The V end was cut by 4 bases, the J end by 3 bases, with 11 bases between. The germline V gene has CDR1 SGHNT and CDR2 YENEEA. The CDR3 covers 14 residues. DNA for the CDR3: TGTGCCAGCAGCTCCACAGGTACAACAGATACGCAGTATTTT. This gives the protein CASSSTGTTDTQYF.

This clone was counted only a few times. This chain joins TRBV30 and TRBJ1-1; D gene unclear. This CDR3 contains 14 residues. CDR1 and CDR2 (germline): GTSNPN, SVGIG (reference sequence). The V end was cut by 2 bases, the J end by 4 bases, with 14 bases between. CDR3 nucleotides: TGTGCCTGGAGTTCCAAGGGTCGCATCACTGAAGCTTTCTTT. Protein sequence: CAWSSKGRITEAFF.

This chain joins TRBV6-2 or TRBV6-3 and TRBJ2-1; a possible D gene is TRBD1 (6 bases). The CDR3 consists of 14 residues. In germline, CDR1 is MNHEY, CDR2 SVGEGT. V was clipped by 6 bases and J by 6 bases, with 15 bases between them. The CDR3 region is CASSLRQDGNEQFF. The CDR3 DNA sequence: TGTGCCAGCAGCCTACGACAGGATGGCAATGAGCAGTTCTTC.

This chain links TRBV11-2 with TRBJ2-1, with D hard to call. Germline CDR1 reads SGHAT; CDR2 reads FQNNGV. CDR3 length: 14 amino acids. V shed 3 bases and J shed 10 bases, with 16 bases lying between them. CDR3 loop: CASSFSAESREQFF. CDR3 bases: TGTGCCAGCAGCTTTTCGGCCGAATCACGGGAGCAGTTCTTC.

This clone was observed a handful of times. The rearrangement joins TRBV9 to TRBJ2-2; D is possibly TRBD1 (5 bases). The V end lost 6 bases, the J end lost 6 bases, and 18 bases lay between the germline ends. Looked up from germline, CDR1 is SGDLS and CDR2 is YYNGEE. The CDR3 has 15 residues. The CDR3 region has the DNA TGTGCCAGCAACAAAGGGGCACTCGGCGCCGGGGAGCTGTTTTTT. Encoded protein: CASNKGALGAGELFF.

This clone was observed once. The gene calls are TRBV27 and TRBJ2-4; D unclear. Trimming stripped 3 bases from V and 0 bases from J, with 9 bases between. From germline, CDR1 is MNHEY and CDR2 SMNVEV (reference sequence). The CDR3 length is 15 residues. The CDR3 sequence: CASSFFSIAKNIQYF. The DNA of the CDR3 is TGTGCCAGCAGTTTCTTCTCCATAGCCAAAAACATTCAGTACTTC.

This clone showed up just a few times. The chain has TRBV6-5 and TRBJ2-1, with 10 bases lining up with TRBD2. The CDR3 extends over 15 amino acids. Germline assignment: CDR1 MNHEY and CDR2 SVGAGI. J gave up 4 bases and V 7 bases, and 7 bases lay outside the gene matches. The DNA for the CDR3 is TGTGCCAGCACCCGGACTAGCGGTCTATACAATGAGCAGTTCTTC. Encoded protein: CASTRTSGLYNEQFF.

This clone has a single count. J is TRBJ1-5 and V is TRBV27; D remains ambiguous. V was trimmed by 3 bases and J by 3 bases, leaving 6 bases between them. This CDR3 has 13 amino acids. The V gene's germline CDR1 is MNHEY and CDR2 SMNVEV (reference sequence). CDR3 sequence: CASSLSYNQPQHF. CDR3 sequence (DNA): TGTGCCAGCAGTTTGAGTTACAATCAGCCCCAGCATTTT.

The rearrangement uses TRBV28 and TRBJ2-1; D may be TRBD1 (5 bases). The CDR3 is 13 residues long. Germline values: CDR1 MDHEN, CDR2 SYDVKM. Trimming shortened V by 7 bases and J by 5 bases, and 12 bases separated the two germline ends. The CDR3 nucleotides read TGTGCCAGCACCCGATCCAGGGACAATGAGCAGTTCTTC. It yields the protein CASTRSRDNEQFF.

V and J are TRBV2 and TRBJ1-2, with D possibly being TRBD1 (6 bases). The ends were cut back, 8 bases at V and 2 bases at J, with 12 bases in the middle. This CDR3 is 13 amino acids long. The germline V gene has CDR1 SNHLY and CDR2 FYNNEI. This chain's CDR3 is CASAGTPNYGYTF. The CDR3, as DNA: TGTGCCAGCGCCGGGACACCGAACTATGGCTACACCTTC.

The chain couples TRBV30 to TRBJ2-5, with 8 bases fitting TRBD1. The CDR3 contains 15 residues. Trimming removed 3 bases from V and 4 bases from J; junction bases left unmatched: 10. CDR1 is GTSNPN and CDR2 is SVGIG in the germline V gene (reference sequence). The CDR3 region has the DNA TGTGCCTGGAGCCTTATGGGCAGGGGGCGAGAGACCCAGTACTTC. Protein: CAWSLMGRGRETQYF. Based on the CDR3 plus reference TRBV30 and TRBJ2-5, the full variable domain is SQTIHQWPATLVQPVGSPLSLECTVEGTSNPNLYWYRQAAGRGLQLLFYSVGIGQISSEVPQNLSASRPQDRQFILSSKKLLLSDSGFYLCAWSLMGRGRETQYFGPGTRLLVL.

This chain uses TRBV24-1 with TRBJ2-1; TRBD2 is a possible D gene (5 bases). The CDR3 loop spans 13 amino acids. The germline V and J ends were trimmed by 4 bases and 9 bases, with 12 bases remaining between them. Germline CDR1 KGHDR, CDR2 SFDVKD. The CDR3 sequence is CATSDRGLGEQFF. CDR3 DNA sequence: TGTGCCACCAGTGACCGAGGACTGGGTGAGCAGTTCTTC.

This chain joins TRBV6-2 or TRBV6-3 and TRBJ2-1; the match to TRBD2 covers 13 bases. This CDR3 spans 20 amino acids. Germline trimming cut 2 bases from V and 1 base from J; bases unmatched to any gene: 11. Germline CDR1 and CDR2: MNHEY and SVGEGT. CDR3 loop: CASSYEARTSGSRSYNEQFF. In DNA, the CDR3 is TGTGCCAGCAGTTACGAAGCCCGGACTAGCGGGAGTCGGTCCTACAATGAGCAGTTCTTC.

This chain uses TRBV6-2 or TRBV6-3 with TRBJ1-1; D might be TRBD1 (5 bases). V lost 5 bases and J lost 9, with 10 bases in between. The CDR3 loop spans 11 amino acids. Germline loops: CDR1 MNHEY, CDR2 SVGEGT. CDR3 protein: CASSPDSKAFF. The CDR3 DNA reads TGTGCCAGCAGTCCCGACAGTAAAGCTTTCTTT.

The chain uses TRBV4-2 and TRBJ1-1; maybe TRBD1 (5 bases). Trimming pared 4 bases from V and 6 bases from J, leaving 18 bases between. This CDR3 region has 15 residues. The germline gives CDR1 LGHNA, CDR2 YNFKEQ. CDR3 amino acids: CASSPLGTEKAEAFF. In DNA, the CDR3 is TGTGCCAGCAGCCCCTTAGGGACGGAAAAGGCTGAAGCTTTCTTT.